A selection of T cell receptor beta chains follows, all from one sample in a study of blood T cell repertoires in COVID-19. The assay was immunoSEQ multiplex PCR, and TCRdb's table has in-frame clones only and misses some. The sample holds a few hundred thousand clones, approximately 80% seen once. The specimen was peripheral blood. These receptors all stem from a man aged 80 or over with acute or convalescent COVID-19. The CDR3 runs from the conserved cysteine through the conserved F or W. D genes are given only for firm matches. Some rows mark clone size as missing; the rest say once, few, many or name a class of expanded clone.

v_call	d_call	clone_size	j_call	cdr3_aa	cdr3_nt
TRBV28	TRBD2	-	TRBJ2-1	CASSPLGSGGNEQFF	TGTGCCAGCAGTCCCCTTGGTAGCGGGGGGAATGAGCAGTTCTTC
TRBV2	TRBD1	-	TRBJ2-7	CASSEARTGGHYEQYF	TGTGCCAGCAGTGAAGCCCGAACAGGGGGCCACTACGAGCAGTACTTC
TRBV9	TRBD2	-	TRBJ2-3	CASSVGLAGAKDTQYF	TGTGCCAGCAGCGTAGGACTAGCGGGGGCCAAGGATACGCAGTATTTT
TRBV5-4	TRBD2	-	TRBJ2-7	CASSPLAGGVTYEQYF	TGTGCCAGCAGCCCCCTAGCGGGAGGGGTTACCTACGAGCAGTACTTC
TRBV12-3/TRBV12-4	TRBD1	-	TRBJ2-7	CASSPTGLSRQYF	TGTGCCAGCAGCCCGACAGGGTTGTCAAGGCAGTACTTC
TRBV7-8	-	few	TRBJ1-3	CASSLTGVSGNTIYF	TGTGCCAGCAGCTTAACAGGCGTCTCTGGAAACACCATATATTTT
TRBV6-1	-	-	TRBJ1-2	CASSELEAGYTF	TGTGCCAGCAGTGAACTAGAGGCCGGCTACACCTTC
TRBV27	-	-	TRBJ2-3	CASSLSWLRRGTDTQYF	TGTGCCAGCAGTTTATCGTGGTTAAGGAGGGGCACAGATACGCAGTATTTT
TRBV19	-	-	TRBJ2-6	CASSIGPGRSGANVLTF	TGTGCCAGTAGTATCGGCCCGGGAAGGTCTGGGGCCAACGTCCTGACTTTC
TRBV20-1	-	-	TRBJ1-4	CSARGREGLFF	TGCAGTGCTAGAGGCAGGGAGGGACTGTTTTTT
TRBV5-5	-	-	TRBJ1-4	CASSRGLNEKLFF	TGTGCCAGCAGCAGGGGCCTTAATGAAAAACTGTTTTTT
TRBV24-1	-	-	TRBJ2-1	CATSDFKGRSYNEQFF	TGTGCCACCAGTGATTTTAAGGGGAGGTCCTACAATGAGCAGTTCTTC
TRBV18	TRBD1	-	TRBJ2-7	CASSPSDRGRVDF	TGTGCCAGCTCACCGTCGGACAGGGGGCGAGTCGACTTC
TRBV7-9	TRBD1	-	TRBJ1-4	CASSLGDRGRFLNEKLFF	TGTGCCAGCAGCTTAGGGGACAGGGGGCGCTTTCTAAATGAAAAACTGTTTTTT
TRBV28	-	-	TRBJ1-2	CASSLSRINYGYTF	TGTGCCAGCAGTTTATCCAGGATAAACTATGGCTACACCTTC
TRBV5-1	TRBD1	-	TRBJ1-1	CASSSRQGGNTEAFF	TGCGCCAGCAGCTCCAGACAGGGGGGGAACACTGAAGCTTTCTTT